This T cell receptor (beta chain) is drawn from a study of blood T cell repertoires in COVID-19. The overall study: Sources were T cells, B-cell-depleted T cells, or PBMCs; the material itself was cDNA or gDNA.

The germline V gene encodes CDR1 MNHEY and CDR2 SVGAGI. The CDR3 extends over 14 amino acids. The junction had 8 bases not matched to a gene; V was cut back by 2 bases and J by 7 bases. Profiling relied on immunoSEQ multiplex PCR, and the TCRdb table lists in-frame clones only, not all of them. Here the sample spans almost 300,000 clones, more than 75% being singletons. The source material was peripheral blood. The TCR was taken from a man in his 70s with acute or convalescent COVID-19. This chain connects TRBV6-5 to TRBJ2-7, with 7 nucleotides matching TRBD2. CDR3 DNA sequence: TGTGCCAGCAGTTACCAGTCACTAGCGAGGGAGCAGTACTTC. Translating gives CASSYQSLAREQYF.